Detailed here is one T cell receptor (beta chain). Its antigen is undetermined. In the naive CD8 group, cells lacked CD45RO and were positively selected for CCR7, so terminally differentiated effector memory CD45RA+ cells were left out. The data were obtained in a study of shared clonotypes between healthy human individuals. Findings and limits, study-wide: Naive subsets generally had larger estimated richness than memory subsets.

Deep-level settings were used for running the assay. Investigators spread the genomic DNA of each subset evenly over several immunoSEQ plates. TCRdb keeps only in-frame clones here, not all; method: immunoSEQ multiplex PCR. Of some 740,000 clones in the sample, nearly 95% are singletons; the top ten hold 24%. Trimming shortened V by 5 bases and J by 4 bases, and 12 bases separated the two germline ends. Germline-derived CDR1 and CDR2 are SGHNT and YENEEA. The length of the CDR3 is 14 residues. V and J are TRBV11-3 and TRBJ2-1; D ambiguous. The TCR originated in a man between 25 and 39 years old in good health. The source material was naive CD8+ T cells sorted from blood. This CDR3 reads CASSPRMNYNEQFF. CDR3 DNA: TGTGCCAGCAGCCCCCGGATGAATTACAATGAGCAGTTCTTC.